This T cell receptor beta chain derives from a study of T cells after yellow fever vaccination. Study-wide findings and caveats: CD4 and CD8 compartments shared a small share of clonotypes, likely from convergent recombination.

Generation of TCR cDNA used 5'RACE template switching (which added a universal primer site and UMIs). Each CDR3 protein is one row after TCRdb ran MiXCR on the 5' RACE reads. The sample has about 350,000 distinct CDR3 sequences, roughly 11% seen once. The germline CDR1 and CDR2 sequences are DFQATT and SNEGSKA (reference sequence). V dropped 6 bases and J dropped 4 bases, with 20 bases sitting between them. This CDR3 is built from 15 residues. This clonotype occurred a few times. Its antigen remains unidentified. The chain employs TRBV20-1 and TRBJ2-3; D not certain. This receptor was obtained from a man younger than 35 who received the YFV17D yellow fever vaccine. The sequencing here drew on PBMCs, taken on the day of the first yellow fever vaccination. The CDR3 region has the DNA TGCAGTGCCGCCCGTAGGCACTCGCCCCCAGATACGCAGTATTTT. This gives the protein CSAARRHSPPDTQYF.